These T cell receptor beta chains were read from a single sample in a study of regulatory T cells in long-lasting Graves disease. Each CDR3 protein gets one entry after TCRdb re-called the multiplex PCR reads with MiXCR. The profile covers under 450,000 distinct CDR3 sequences, with 16% appearing a single time and about 19% taken by the ten largest. The sample also formed part of further work on T cells in Graves' hyperthyroidism and ophthalmopathy.

The source was peripheral blood mononuclear cells (PBMCs), collected at new diagnosis, from a patient treated with antithyroid drugs. The receptors originated from a woman younger than 35 with Graves disease. Both conserved end residues are part of each CDR3. D genes are given only for firm matches. Size tells how often a clone was seen (once, few, many) or the class of an expanded clone, and some rows leave it out.

clone size | J gene | V gene | D gene | CDR3 protein | CDR3 DNA
. | TRBJ2-2 | TRBV4-1 | . | CASSQEGRGFGTGELFF | TGCGCCAGCAGCCAAGAGGGAAGGGGATTCGGTACCGGGGAGCTGTTTTTT
many | TRBJ2-7 | TRBV3-1 | TRBD2 | CASSPKGLAGGSYEQYF | TGTGCCAGCAGCCCCAAGGGACTAGCGGGGGGCTCCTACGAGCAGTACTTC
many | TRBJ2-5 | TRBV20-1 | . | CSGEFQETQYF | TGCAGTGGAGAGTTCCAGGAGACCCAGTACTTC
many | TRBJ2-7 | TRBV7-9 | . | CASSSAGTSYEQYF | TGTGCCAGCAGCTCAGCCGGGACCTCCTACGAGCAGTACTTC
many | TRBJ2-7 | TRBV5-1 | . | CASRQGQGYEQYF | TGCGCCAGCAGGCAGGGGCAAGGCTACGAGCAGTACTTC
many | TRBJ2-1 | TRBV9 | . | CASSDGGEQFF | TGTGCCAGCAGCGATGGGGGGGAGCAGTTCTTC
. | TRBJ1-6 | TRBV20-1 | TRBD1 | CSADRDRVSPLHF | TGCAGTGCTGACCGGGACAGGGTTTCACCCCTCCACTTT
few | TRBJ1-2 | TRBV20-1 | TRBD1 | CSRQGPEGYTF | TGCAGCCGACAGGGCCCTGAAGGCTACACCTTC
many | TRBJ1-1 | TRBV3-1 | TRBD1 | CASSHLQGSAFF | TGTGCCAGCAGCCATTTACAGGGGTCAGCTTTCTTT
few | TRBJ1-2 | TRBV6-1 | . | CASSVGAGGEDGYTF | TGTGCCAGCAGCGTCGGCGCGGGGGGTGAGGATGGCTACACCTTC
many | TRBJ2-3 | TRBV20-1 | TRBD2 | CSAGQLAESTDTQYF | TGCAGTGCTGGCCAACTAGCGGAGAGCACAGATACGCAGTATTTT
few | TRBJ1-1 | TRBV5-1 | TRBD1 | CASSLGATGGRSEAFF | TGCGCCAGCAGCTTGGGGGCTACAGGGGGCCGGTCTGAAGCTTTCTTT
many | TRBJ1-5 | TRBV20-1 | . | CSARPRGRHPGQPQHF | TGCAGTGCTAGACCCCGGGGGCGGCATCCGGGTCAGCCCCAGCATTTT
few | TRBJ2-7 | TRBV5-1 | . | CASSSGTVGGPYEQYF | TGCGCCAGCAGCAGCGGGACAGTTGGGGGCCCCTACGAGCAGTACTTC
many | TRBJ2-1 | TRBV12-3/TRBV12-4 | TRBD1 | CASSLPPDRGGVDEQFF | TGTGCCAGCAGTCTACCCCCCGACAGGGGCGGTGTGGATGAGCAGTTCTTC
many | TRBJ1-5 | TRBV7-9 | . | CASSRGDNQPQHF | TGTGCCAGCAGCCGTGGCGACAATCAGCCCCAGCATTTT
. | TRBJ1-5 | TRBV9 | TRBD1 | CASSVADRGNQPQHF | TGTGCCAGCAGCGTAGCGGACAGGGGGAATCAGCCCCAGCATTTT
few | TRBJ1-2 | TRBV10-3 | TRBD1 | CAITYTDRGSGYTF | TGTGCCATCACCTATACGGACAGGGGTAGTGGCTACACCTTC
. | TRBJ1-2 | TRBV20-1 | . | CSAWTVPLLF | TGCAGTGCTTGGACAGTTCCTCTTCTCTTC
few | TRBJ2-1 | TRBV5-6 | . | CASSPQYNEQFF | TGTGCCAGCAGTCCACAGTACAATGAGCAGTTCTTC
. | TRBJ1-2 | TRBV7-9 | TRBD1 | CASSLEYQDRGYTF | TGTGCCAGCAGCTTGGAGTACCAGGACAGGGGCTACACCTTC
many | TRBJ2-7 | TRBV5-1 | . | CASSSNDRHEQYF | TGCGCCAGCAGCTCTAACGACAGGCACGAGCAGTACTTC
many | TRBJ2-7 | TRBV6-1 | . | CASSEASYEQYF | TGTGCCAGCAGTGAAGCCTCCTACGAGCAGTACTTC
many | TRBJ2-7 | TRBV28 | . | CASRPHGFYEQYF | TGTGCCAGCAGGCCGCATGGATTCTACGAGCAGTACTTC
. | TRBJ2-1 | TRBV5-4 | . | CASSLAGHGTHEQFF | TGTGCCAGCAGCCTGGCCGGCCACGGTACCCATGAGCAGTTCTTC
. | TRBJ2-6 | TRBV10-2 | TRBD1 | CAISTGGAGANVLTF | TGCGCCATCAGTACAGGGGGCGCTGGGGCCAACGTCCTGACTTTC
few | TRBJ1-1 | TRBV20-1 | . | CSASLPGQMNTEAFF | TGCAGTGCTAGCTTACCGGGACAAATGAACACTGAAGCTTTCTTT
few | TRBJ2-1 | TRBV29-1 | TRBD2 | CSVEVKERGEQFF | TGCAGCGTTGAAGTGAAGGAGCGGGGTGAGCAGTTCTTC
. | TRBJ2-1 | TRBV2 | TRBD2 | CASSGPSGSDEQFF | TGTGCCAGCAGCGGACCTAGCGGGAGCGATGAGCAGTTCTTC
many | TRBJ1-5 | TRBV28 | . | CASSSGESNQPQHF | TGTGCCAGCAGCTCAGGGGAGAGCAATCAGCCCCAGCATTTT
. | TRBJ2-2 | TRBV12-3/TRBV12-4 | TRBD1 | CASTWTGGMGITGELFF | TGTGCCAGCACCTGGACAGGGGGCATGGGTATTACCGGGGAGCTGTTTTTT
. | TRBJ1-4 | TRBV28 | . | CASSSGWPNEKLFF | TGTGCCAGCAGTTCGGGGTGGCCTAATGAAAAACTGTTTTTT
. | TRBJ1-2 | TRBV7-9 | . | CASSLAPRDGVYGYTF | TGTGCCAGCAGCTTAGCTCCCCGGGACGGAGTCTATGGCTACACCTTC
many | TRBJ2-7 | TRBV18 | . | CASSPSGPVYEQYF | TGTGCCAGCTCACCTTCCGGACCGGTCTACGAGCAGTACTTC
many | TRBJ2-1 | TRBV20-1 | TRBD2 | CSAGEGLADESNYNEQFF | TGCAGTGCTGGAGAAGGACTAGCGGACGAGTCGAATTACAATGAGCAGTTCTTC
few | TRBJ2-3 | TRBV5-5 | TRBD2 | CASSWGTTSGTDTQYF | TGTGCCAGCAGCTGGGGGACTACCAGTGGGACAGATACGCAGTATTTT
few | TRBJ1-2 | TRBV6-4 | . | CASSPTWDSRGYGYTF | TGTGCCAGCAGTCCAACCTGGGACTCACGGGGGTATGGCTACACCTTC
few | TRBJ2-2 | TRBV15 | . | CATSRDIAGELFF | TGTGCCACCAGCAGAGATATTGCCGGGGAGCTGTTTTTT